Following are 31 T cell receptor beta chains from one sample sequenced in a study of human T cells and chemical hapten exposure. Time point reported: patch test 3, about 24 weeks after DPC sensitization. Described treatment: therapeutic diphenylcyclopropenone sensitization with weekly scalp DPC. TCRdb re-analysed the RACE reads in MiXCR, keeping a single row per CDR3 protein. The table records about 190,000 distinct CDR3 sequences, about 25% of them present only once. The sample in question was whole blood, obtained in connection with sensitization to the hapten diphenylcyclopropenone (DPC). Receptors originate from a woman aged 40 to 50 with alopecia areata. Some clones in this sample may be carry-over from other donors' samples.

The gene calls are TRBV5-1 and TRBJ2-1; possible D gene TRBD1, 6 bases. The CDR3 has 14 residues. The germline gives CDR1 SGHRS, CDR2 YFSETQ. V lost 0 bases to trimming and J lost 7 bases, with 11 bases between them. The chain's CDR3 is CASSLGQGPNEQFF. In nucleotides, the CDR3 is TGCGCCAGCAGCTTGGGCCAGGGGCCGAATGAGCAGTTCTTC.

The genes are TRBV28 and TRBJ2-6; 9 positions match TRBD2. Looked up from germline, CDR1 is MDHEN and CDR2 is SYDVKM. V trimming: 6 bases; J trimming: 2 bases; junction bases outside the gene matches: 5. The CDR3 has 16 residues. The CDR3 reads CASRRGGAPGANVLTF. The DNA of the CDR3 is TGTGCCAGCAGGCGGGGGGGGGCGCCTGGGGCCAACGTCCTGACTTTC. Full variable domain (remainder filled in from reference TRBV28 and TRBJ2-6): DVKVTQSSRYLVKRTGEKVFLECVQDMDHENMFWYRQDPGLGLRLIYFSYDVKMKEKGDIPEGYSVSREKKERFSLILESASTNQTSMYLCASRRGGAPGANVLTFGAGSRLTVL.

This clonotype was found once. This rearrangement joins TRBV6-2 or TRBV6-3 to TRBJ2-2; unclear D gene. Germline V CDR1 and CDR2: MNHEY, SVGEGT. The CDR3 covers 15 residues. Trimming left V 2 bases short and J 0 bases short, with 7 bases between. The CDR3 here is CASSYHSSNTGELFF. As DNA, the CDR3 is TGTGCCAGCAGTTACCACAGTTCGAACACCGGGGAGCTGTTTTTT.

This clonotype appeared a few times. The chain links TRBV12-3 or TRBV12-4 to TRBJ2-2; D possibly corresponds to TRBD1 (5 bases). The CDR3 covers 13 residues. V lost 9 bases, J lost 7 bases, and 15 bases lay in between. CDR3 loop: CASSRGQGGELFF. CDR3 bases: TGTGCCAGTTCAAGGGGCCAGGGCGGGGAGCTGTTTTTT.

This clonotype was recorded a few times. The chain is built from TRBV6-1 and TRBJ2-7, with unresolved D. There are 15 residues in the CDR3. Germline CDR1 and CDR2: MNHNS and SASEGT. The germline V and J ends were trimmed by 11 bases and 0 bases, with 20 bases remaining between them. The CDR3 DNA follows: TGTGCCTCGCCAGCAGGATGGATCAGCTCCTACGAGCAGTACTTC. Protein product: CASPAGWISSYEQYF.

V gene TRBV7-2 combines with J gene TRBJ2-2, with no clear D. The V end lost 3 bases, the J end lost 4 bases, and 6 bases lay between the germline ends. Germline lookup yields CDR1 SGHTA and CDR2 FQGNSA. This CDR3 comprises 13 residues. The CDR3 DNA sequence: TGTGCCAGCAGCTTTAAGAGCACCGGGGAGCTGTTTTTT. Encoded protein: CASSFKSTGELFF.

In this sample, this clonotype turned up a few times. The chain recombines TRBV10-3 with TRBJ2-7, with TRBD1 identical over 7 bases. The CDR3 is 14 amino acids. V shed 6 bases and J 7 bases; nucleotides not matched to a gene: 12. The germline CDR1 and CDR2 sequences are ENHRY and SYGVKD. The CDR3 DNA reads TGTGCCATCAGCCTGGGACAGATGGTGAAAGAGCAGTACTTC. Its protein product is CAISLGQMVKEQYF.

The table lists this clonotype with a few counts. V is TRBV4-1 and J is TRBJ2-7, with 14 bases lining up with TRBD2. The germline gives CDR1 MGHRA, CDR2 YSYEKL. CDR3 length: 17 residues. Trimming took 4 bases from V and 0 from J; bases not matched to a gene: 5. CDR3 protein: CASSPGLAGATSYEQYF. DNA of the CDR3: TGCGCCAGCAGCCCGGGACTAGCGGGAGCTACCTCCTACGAGCAGTACTTC.

The rearrangement links TRBV27 to TRBJ2-5, with 8 bases lining up with TRBD2. The CDR3 runs 15 residues. Trimming cost V 5 bases and J 1 base; bases outside gene matches: 6. Germline V lookup: CDR1 MNHEY, CDR2 SMNVEV (reference sequence). Written as DNA, the CDR3 is TGTGCCAGCAGTGCGGGACTAGGAGCCCAAGAGACCCAGTACTTC. Translated, it gives CASSAGLGAQETQYF.

This sequence joins TRBV27 and TRBJ2-6; the D is unclear. The CDR3 is 15 residues long. Germline V gene data show CDR1 as MNHEY and CDR2 as SMNVEV (reference sequence). V was shortened by 3 bases and J by 2 bases, with 8 bases between the two germline ends. CDR3 nucleotides: TGTGCCAGCAGTTTTGGCGGTACTGGGGCCAACGTCCTGACTTTC. Encoded protein: CASSFGGTGANVLTF.

The count of this clonotype is one. J is TRBJ1-3 and V is TRBV2; D is unresolved. Germline lookup yields CDR1 SNHLY and CDR2 FYNNEI. V lost 4 bases to trimming and J lost 7 bases, with 14 bases between them. The CDR3 totals 14 residues. CDR3 DNA sequence: TGTGCCAGCAGTGGAGAGGACGTCGGCAACACCATATATTTT. As protein: CASSGEDVGNTIYF.

This chain links TRBV28 with TRBJ2-3, with D possibly matching TRBD1 (5 bases). The ends were cut back, 5 bases at V and 5 bases at J, with 11 bases in the middle. There are 13 residues in the CDR3. Germline lookup yields CDR1 MDHEN and CDR2 SYDVKM. In DNA form, the CDR3 reads TGTGCCAGCAGTCTGCAGGGTGGAGATACGCAGTATTTT. This translates into CASSLQGGDTQYF.

The sample holds a few counts of this clonotype. The chain has TRBV29-1 and TRBJ2-1; D gene uncertain. There are 13 residues in the CDR3. Trimming removed 1 base from V and 3 bases from J, with 7 bases in between. Germline V CDR1 and CDR2: SQVTM, ANQGSEA. The CDR3 loop is CSVEGRYYNEQFF. In nucleotides, the CDR3 is TGCAGCGTTGAAGGGCGTTACTACAATGAGCAGTTCTTC.

The gene calls are TRBV20-1 and TRBJ2-3; a weak D match, TRBD1 (5 bases). Between the trimmed V and J ends, which lost 2 bases and 4 bases, there was a span of 7 bases. Germline V gene lookup returns CDR1 DFQATT and CDR2 SNEGSKA (reference sequence). The CDR3 runs 12 residues. This CDR3 is CSARIGADTQYF. CDR3 bases: TGCAGTGCTAGAATAGGGGCAGATACGCAGTATTTT.

This clonotype was seen a few times. V gene TRBV24-1 combines with J gene TRBJ2-1; 7 nucleotides match TRBD1. The CDR3 sequence is 15 residues long. Looked up from germline, CDR1 is KGHDR and CDR2 is SFDVKD. V dropped 9 bases and J dropped 4; count of bases not matched to a gene: 11. The CDR3 is CATGPRGTVYNEQFF. CDR3 coding DNA: TGTGCCACCGGCCCCCGAGGGACAGTATACAATGAGCAGTTCTTC.

This chain links TRBV6-2 or TRBV6-3 with TRBJ2-1; 10 bases line up with TRBD2. The CDR3 runs 15 residues. With V trimmed by 6 bases and J by 4 bases, 6 bases remained unmatched. In germline, CDR1 is MNHEY, CDR2 SVGEGT. The CDR3 loop is CASRRLAGAYNEQFF. Written as DNA, the CDR3 is TGTGCCAGCAGAAGACTAGCGGGCGCTTACAATGAGCAGTTCTTC.

The V call is TRBV29-1, the J call TRBJ2-2, with D tentatively TRBD1 or TRBD2 (7 bases each). Germline lookup yields CDR1 SQVTM and CDR2 ANQGSEA. CDR3 length: 13 residues. The V gene lost 7 bases and the J gene lost 7 bases, with 16 bases spanning the gap. CDR3 nucleotide sequence: TGCAGCGGCCGAGCAGGGGGGGTCGGGGAGCTGTTTTTT. Protein product: CSGRAGGVGELFF.

The gene calls are TRBV29-1 and TRBJ2-3, with no clear D. CDR1 is SQVTM and CDR2 is ANQGSEA in the germline V gene. The CDR3 is 14 amino acids. The CDR3 sequence is CSPDGGTSTDTQYF. The CDR3, as DNA: TGCAGTCCCGACGGCGGTACTAGCACAGATACGCAGTATTTT.

This clonotype was counted only a few times. The J gene is TRBJ2-7, the V gene TRBV5-1; 9 positions agree with TRBD1. CDR1 SGHRS and CDR2 YFSETQ come from the germline V gene. After removal of 4 bases from V and 3 bases from J, the junction contained 8 bases not matched to a gene. The CDR3 covers 15 residues. CDR3: CASSPMDRGDYEQYF. The CDR3 region has the DNA TGCGCCAGCAGCCCCATGGACAGGGGAGACTACGAGCAGTACTTC.

The gene calls are TRBV7-2 and TRBJ2-5, with unresolved D. Per the germline V gene, CDR1 is SGHTA and CDR2 is FQGNSA. The CDR3 length is 13 residues. The ends were cut back, 6 bases at V and 5 bases at J, with 13 bases in the middle. The CDR3 nucleotides are TGTGCCAGCAGGAAGGTACTGAGGGAGACCCAGTACTTC. Translating gives CASRKVLRETQYF.

This chain joins TRBV28 and TRBJ2-3, with TRBD2 matching over 10 bases. This CDR3 has 15 amino acids. V lost 4 bases to trimming and J lost 6 bases; unmatched junction nucleotides: 7. Per germline, CDR1 MDHEN and CDR2 SYDVKM. As DNA, the CDR3 is TGTGCCAGCAGTTCACCCGGGACTAGCGCCGATACGCAGTATTTT. This sequence encodes CASSSPGTSADTQYF.

In its sample, this clonotype was seen a few times. The chain couples TRBV20-1 to TRBJ2-1; D unresolved. Between the trimmed V and J ends, which lost 3 bases and 4 bases, there was a span of 13 bases. This CDR3 has 14 residues. Germline CDR1 DFQATT, CDR2 SNEGSKA (reference sequence). CDR3 sequence: CSARGPGSYNEQFF. The CDR3 DNA reads as TGCAGTGCTAGGGGTCCGGGCAGTTACAATGAGCAGTTCTTC.

This clonotype was picked up many times. This rearrangement joins TRBV20-1 to TRBJ2-6, with D possibly matching TRBD2 (6 bases). The V end lost 3 bases, the J end lost 0 bases, and 18 bases lay between the germline ends. The CDR3 has 18 residues. Germline values: CDR1 DFQATT, CDR2 SNEGSKA (reference sequence). Here the CDR3 reads CSARQDGTGSSGANVLTF. In DNA, the CDR3 is TGCAGTGCTAGGCAGGATGGGACTGGGAGCTCTGGGGCCAACGTCCTGACTTTC.

CDR3 coding DNA: TGTGCCAGCAGTTTAGGCGGCGGTATGGTTCCCCAGCATTTT. Translation gives CASSLGGGMVPQHF. The chain links TRBV28 to TRBJ1-5; no clear D. The CDR3 is made up of 14 amino acids. The germline V and J ends were trimmed by 2 bases and 10 bases, with 15 bases remaining between them. Per germline, CDR1 MDHEN and CDR2 SYDVKM.

The chain has TRBV28 and TRBJ2-7, with D possibly TRBD1 on 6 matching bases. V shed 2 bases and J shed 1 base, with 21 bases lying between them. This CDR3 is built from 18 residues. Germline CDR1 and CDR2: MDHEN and SYDVKM. CDR3 nucleotide sequence: TGTGCCAGCAGTTTAGATTTTTTGGGAGATACAGGGTCCTACGAGCAGTACTTC. Its translation: CASSLDFLGDTGSYEQYF.

This clonotype was counted between two and nine times. The chain combines TRBV4-1 with TRBJ1-1, with a tentative D call TRBD1 (6 bases). The germline V gene has CDR1 MGHRA and CDR2 YSYEKL. The CDR3 covers 14 residues. With 3 bases removed from V and 3 bases from J, the gap between germline ends came to 11 bases. CDR3 sequence (DNA): TGCGCCAGCAGCCAGACACAGGGTTACACTGAAGCTTTCTTT. Protein sequence: CASSQTQGYTEAFF.

This clonotype was observed a handful of times. The chain carries TRBV27 and TRBJ2-3; D may match TRBD1 or TRBD2 (5 bases each). The V and J ends lost 4 bases and 3 bases respectively, with 11 bases between them. The CDR3 has 14 amino acids. The germline V gene encodes CDR1 MNHEY and CDR2 SMNVEV (reference sequence). The CDR3 DNA is TGTGCCAGCAGTTCTGGCAGGGAGACAGATACGCAGTATTTT. Translated: CASSSGRETDTQYF.

This clonotype was seen a handful of times. The gene calls are TRBV27 and TRBJ2-7; TRBD2 matches 8 bases. V trimming: 6 bases; J trimming: 1 base; junction bases outside the gene matches: 5. Germline V gene lookup returns CDR1 MNHEY and CDR2 SMNVEV (reference sequence). The CDR3 is 14 residues long. The CDR3 loop is CASRLAGGSYEQYF. The CDR3 nucleotides are TGTGCCAGCAGGCTAGCGGGTGGATCCTACGAGCAGTACTTC.

The V and J genes are TRBV20-1 and TRBJ2-5; 12 nucleotides agree with TRBD2. V lost 5 bases and J lost 6; bases outside the gene matches: 13. The CDR3 length is 16 residues. The germline gives CDR1 DFQATT, CDR2 SNEGSKA (reference sequence). The CDR3 loop reads CSASASGRAEVKTQYF. In DNA form, the CDR3 reads TGCAGTGCTTCCGCTAGCGGGAGGGCCGAAGTGAAGACCCAGTACTTC.

The chain has TRBV5-6 and TRBJ2-7; TRBD1 matches 7 bases. Trimming took 4 bases from V and 5 from J; bases not matched to a gene: 15. In germline, CDR1 is SGHDT, CDR2 YYEEEE. There are 16 residues in the CDR3. In DNA, the CDR3 is TGTGCCAGCAGCCCGGAACCGGGACAGCTGTTAAACGAGCAGTACTTC. Amino acids: CASSPEPGQLLNEQYF. The variable domain in full, with the rest retrieved from reference TRBV5-6 and TRBJ2-7, is DAGVTQSPTHLIKTRGQQVTLRCSPKSGHDTVSWYQQALGQGPQFIFQYYEEEERQRGNFPDRFSGHQFPNYSSELNVNALLLGDSALYLCASSPEPGQLLNEQYFGPGTRLTVT.

J is TRBJ2-1 and V is TRBV28; D might be TRBD2 (5 bases). The CDR3 is 10 residues long. Looked up from germline, CDR1 is MDHEN and CDR2 is SYDVKM. Trimming pared 7 bases from V and 10 bases from J, leaving 8 bases between. DNA of the CDR3: TGTGCCAGCAAGGAGGAAGAGCAGTTCTTC. Its translation is CASKEEEQFF.